This entry lists 25 T cell receptor beta chains sequenced from one sample in a study of read filtering for tumor transcriptome and immune sequencing. From approximately 400 ng of RNA, a library with molecular barcoded alpha/delta and beta/gamma adaptors was made. TCRdb ran MiXCR on the reads and lists one entry per CDR3 protein. The sample yields 40,000 or so distinct CDR3 sequences, 10% to 15% seen once. The specimen was a population of CD138-negative cells sorted from bone marrow. The receptor set was obtained from a donor at least 40 years old with multiple myeloma.

This clonotype has a count of ten or more. V is TRBV29-1 and J is TRBJ2-5; 8 bases are shared with TRBD1. The CDR3 loop spans 14 amino acids. The V and J ends lost 3 bases and 5 bases, in that order; junction bases with no gene match: 8. Germline V lookup: CDR1 SQVTM, CDR2 ANQGSEA. Here the CDR3 DNA reads TGCAGCGTTGATATGGACAGGGTTGAGGAGACCCAGTACTTC. Its protein product is CSVDMDRVEETQYF.

This clonotype was counted many times. The CDR3 bases are TGCGCCAGCAGCCTCGGACTAGCGGCAGATACGCAGTATTTT. Translated: CASSLGLAADTQYF. J is TRBJ2-3 and V is TRBV5-1; 10 bases match TRBD2. CDR1 is SGHRS, CDR2 YFSETQ, per germline. The V segment lost 4 bases and the J segment 4 bases; nucleotides outside the gene matches: 3. The CDR3 covers 14 residues.

This clonotype showed up many times. The V and J genes are TRBV10-3 and TRBJ2-1; maybe TRBD2 (6 bases). Deletions cut 8 bases from V and 0 bases from J, with 11 bases between. Germline CDR1 is ENHRY and CDR2 is SYGVKD. There are 14 residues in the CDR3. CDR3 in amino acids: CAIRPGSSYNEQFF. The CDR3 DNA sequence: TGTGCCATCCGCCCCGGGAGCTCCTACAATGAGCAGTTCTTC.

This clonotype was observed once. A read error is possible here, since a much larger clone lies one base away. Because the CDR3 is missing its conserved closing phenylalanine or tryptophan, this is likely a read error. This chain uses TRBV2 with TRBJ2-2, with D possibly TRBD1 on 5 matching bases. The CDR3 runs to 13 residues. Germline V gene sequence: CDR1 SNHLY, CDR2 FYNNEI. V lost 6 bases and J lost 1, with 6 bases in between. The CDR3 region is CASSQGNTGELFS. CDR3 coding DNA: TGTGCCAGCAGCCAGGGGAACACCGGGGAGCTGTTTTCT.

Remarks on this clonotype: A much larger clone lies one base from this, so it may be a read error. This chain links TRBV4-1 with TRBJ2-5; a weak D match, TRBD2 (6 bases). This CDR3 comprises 15 residues. Germline CDR1 and CDR2: MGHRA and YSYEKL. Trimming removed 0 bases from V and 7 bases from J, with 15 bases in between. CDR3 residues: CASSQESLGGVTQYF. The DNA of the CDR3 is TGCGCCAGCAGCCAAGAATCTTTGGGGGGAGTGACCCAGTACTTC.

The chain couples TRBV29-1 to TRBJ2-5; D may be TRBD2 (6 bases). Trimming shortened V by 2 bases and J by 1 base, and 8 bases separated the two germline ends. Germline CDR1 reads SQVTM; CDR2 reads ANQGSEA. The length of the CDR3 is 13 residues. CDR3 nucleotide sequence: TGCAGCGTTGAACTAGCGACCCAAGAGACCCAGTACTTC. Translation: CSVELATQETQYF.

On this clonotype itself: This may stem from a read error, because a much larger clone lies one nucleotide away. The rearrangement uses TRBV28 and TRBJ1-6; D gene unclear. Between the trimmed V and J ends, which lost 2 bases and 7 bases, there was a span of 24 bases. Germline V gene sequence: CDR1 MDHEN, CDR2 SYDVKM. The CDR3 has 19 residues. The CDR3 region is CASSLRLMGSTGPNSPLHF. The CDR3 nucleotides read TGTGCCAGCAGTTTAAGGCTCATGGGCTCCACCGGGCCGAATTCACCCCTCCACTTT. The variable domain in full, with the rest retrieved from reference TRBV28 and TRBJ1-6, is DVKVTQSSRYLVKRTGEKVFLECVQDMDHENMFWYRQDPGLGLRLIYFSYDVKMKEKGDIPEGYSVSREKKERFSLILESASTNQTSMYLCASSLRLMGSTGPNSPLHFGNGTRLTVT.

This clonotype was observed at least ten times. The rearrangement links TRBV7-2 to TRBJ2-2; the D gene is possibly TRBD2 (6 bases). Trimming left V 5 bases short and J 6 bases short, with 13 bases between. The CDR3 is made up of 14 amino acids. CDR1 is SGHTA, CDR2 FQGNSA, per germline. The DNA for the CDR3 is TGTGCCAGCAGCCCGATGGGGGGTTCCGGGGAGCTGTTTTTT. Its translation: CASSPMGGSGELFF.

This clonotype was detected many times. The chain combines TRBV20-1 with TRBJ2-2; 10 nucleotides line up with TRBD2. The CDR3 covers 17 residues. The J segment lost 1 base and the V segment lost 2 bases, leaving 7 bases of the junction unmatched. Germline CDR1 DFQATT, CDR2 SNEGSKA (reference sequence). The CDR3 sequence: CSARRASGGQNTGELFF. The DNA of the CDR3 is TGCAGTGCTAGACGGGCTAGCGGGGGTCAGAACACCGGGGAGCTGTTTTTT.

This clonotype occurred many times. The rearrangement uses TRBV12-3 or TRBV12-4 and TRBJ2-1; D possibly uses TRBD1 or TRBD2 (5 bases each). The CDR3 sequence is 13 residues long. The V end lost 6 bases, the J end lost 11 bases, and 17 bases lay between the germline ends. The CDR3, as DNA: TGTGCCAGCAGCTTCCTCCTCGGGACGCAGCAGTTCTTC. Translating gives CASSFLLGTQQFF.

The sample holds many counts of this clonotype. The chain uses TRBV7-9 and TRBJ2-6; no definite D call. The V gene lost 1 base and the J gene lost 0 bases, with 7 bases spanning the gap. The CDR3 contains 16 residues. Germline V gives CDR1 SEHNR, CDR2 FQNEAQ (reference sequence). The CDR3 DNA is TGTGCCAGCAGCTTAGGGTCGGTCTCTGGGGCCAACGTCCTGACTTTC. Translated: CASSLGSVSGANVLTF.

This clonotype was found many times. V and J are TRBV6-1 and TRBJ2-7, with TRBD1 as a possible D gene (6 bases). Germline V gene sequence: CDR1 MNHNS, CDR2 SASEGT. The CDR3 is 17 amino acids. V dropped 6 bases and J dropped 1 base, with 22 bases sitting between them. The CDR3 here is CASRTHPGTPSSYEQYF. The CDR3 DNA is TGTGCCAGCAGGACACACCCCGGGACACCTAGTTCCTACGAGCAGTACTTC.

The genes are TRBV20-1 and TRBJ1-3, with TRBD1 as a possible D gene (5 bases). The CDR3 has 14 amino acids. The V gene lost 0 bases and the J gene lost 4 bases, with 10 bases spanning the gap. Looked up from germline, CDR1 is DFQATT and CDR2 is SNEGSKA (reference sequence). The CDR3 DNA reads TGCAGTGCTAGAGATTCGGGGCCGGGAAACACCATATATTTT. This codes for CSARDSGPGNTIYF.

The chain couples TRBV20-1 to TRBJ2-5; 7 bases map to TRBD1. The CDR3 extends over 13 amino acids. Germline V gene data show CDR1 as DFQATT and CDR2 as SNEGSKA (reference sequence). The V segment lost 6 bases and the J segment 5 bases; nucleotides outside the gene matches: 9. CDR3 DNA: TGCAGTGCCCCGACAGGGTCGCGCGAGACCCAGTACTTC. It codes for CSAPTGSRETQYF.

This clonotype was counted at least ten times. This chain joins TRBV9 and TRBJ2-3; a possible D gene is TRBD1 (5 bases). Germline assignment: CDR1 SGDLS and CDR2 YYNGEE. Trimming left V 3 bases short and J 4 bases short, with 15 bases between. The CDR3 spans 15 residues. Here the CDR3 DNA reads TGTGCCAGCAGCGCCGCTGGACAAAATTCAGATACGCAGTATTTT. Encoded protein: CASSAAGQNSDTQYF.

This clonotype was detected a few times. A much larger clone differs from this one at a single base, so this may be a read error. The chain is built from TRBV12-3 or TRBV12-4 and TRBJ1-2, with 10 bases matching TRBD1. J gave up 4 bases and V 8 bases, and 7 bases lay outside the gene matches. This CDR3 contains 14 residues. The CDR3 reads CASGVRDRGYGYTF. In nucleotides, the CDR3 is TGTGCCAGCGGCGTCCGGGACAGGGGCTATGGCTACACCTTC.

This clonotype was observed many times. J is TRBJ1-2 and V is TRBV13; TRBD1 matches 8 bases. CDR1 is PRHDT, CDR2 FYEKMQ, per germline (reference sequence). V gave up 4 bases and J gave up 7 bases; unmatched junction bases: 8. CDR3 length: 14 amino acids. The CDR3 nucleotides read TGTGCCAGCAGCTCACCGACAGGGGCGGTTGGCTACACCTTC. It is translated as CASSSPTGAVGYTF.

With regard to this clonotype: A much larger clone differs from this one at a single base, so this may be a read error. The chain combines TRBV12-3 or TRBV12-4 with TRBJ2-2, with D perhaps TRBD1 or TRBD2 (6 bases each). Trimming left V 11 bases short and J 3 bases short, with 13 bases between. The CDR3 covers 13 residues. The CDR3 protein is CAGGTRDTGELFF. The CDR3, as DNA: TGTGCCGGCGGGACAAGGGACACCGGGGAGCTGTTTTTT.

Ten or more counts support this clonotype. The V gene is TRBV20-1, the J gene TRBJ2-5; 9 bases align to TRBD1. The CDR3 is 16 amino acids. Germline V gene lookup returns CDR1 DFQATT and CDR2 SNEGSKA (reference sequence). V lost 2 bases and J lost 2; bases outside the gene matches: 9. CDR3 nucleotide sequence: TGCAGTGCTAGACTACAGGGGGCAGCCCTTCAAGAGACCCAGTACTTC. The encoded protein is CSARLQGAALQETQYF.

This clonotype has at least ten counts. CDR3 in amino acids: CSATGLPGETQYF. In nucleotides, the CDR3 is TGCAGTGCTACCGGGCTCCCCGGAGAGACCCAGTACTTC. V gene TRBV20-1 combines with J gene TRBJ2-5, with unresolved D. Trimming removed 4 bases at V and 4 bases at J, with 13 bases between. The CDR3 is 13 amino acids. The V gene's germline CDR1 is DFQATT and CDR2 SNEGSKA (reference sequence).

This chain uses TRBV4-1 with TRBJ2-2, with 9 bases lining up with TRBD2. Germline assignment: CDR1 MGHRA and CDR2 YSYEKL. J gave up 3 bases and V 3 bases, and 5 bases lay outside the gene matches. The CDR3 is made up of 16 amino acids. The CDR3 sequence: CASSQESGGYTGELFF. The CDR3 coding sequence is TGCGCCAGCAGCCAGGAAAGCGGGGGGTACACCGGGGAGCTGTTTTTT.

As regards this clonotype: A read error may produce the germline difference seen at one junction end. The chain recombines TRBV18 with TRBJ2-5; the D gene is possibly TRBD1 (6 bases). Germline CDR1 is KGHSH and CDR2 is LQKENI. The CDR3 totals 14 residues. Written as DNA, the CDR3 is TGTGCCAGCTCACCCCCGGCAGGGGAAGAGACCAAGTGCTTC. Protein product: CASSPPAGEETKCF.

Points on this clonotype: It may be a read error: a sequence one base away is much more abundant. The chain couples TRBV12-3 or TRBV12-4 to TRBJ2-6, with no clear D. Deletions cut 5 bases from V and 0 bases from J, with 5 bases between. This CDR3 spans 14 amino acids. CDR3 sequence (DNA): TGTGCCAGCAGTGAGACCTCTGGGGCCAACGTCCTGACTTTC. Translating gives CASSETSGANVLTF.

This clonotype appeared many times. V is TRBV24-1 and J is TRBJ2-2, with 11 bases lining up with TRBD1. The V gene's germline CDR1 is KGHDR and CDR2 SFDVKD. The ends lost 3 bases at V and 5 bases at J; junction bases unmatched: 4. CDR3 length equals 16 residues. The CDR3 DNA reads TGTGCCACCAGTGATCCGGGGGACAGGGGGACCGGGGAGCTGTTTTTT. Translation gives CATSDPGDRGTGELFF.

This clonotype was picked up many times. V gene TRBV11-2 combines with J gene TRBJ1-1; D gene unclear. V was trimmed by 5 bases and J by 0 bases, leaving 7 bases between them. There are 13 residues in the CDR3. Germline V gene lookup returns CDR1 SGHAT and CDR2 FQNNGV. The DNA of the CDR3 is TGTGCCAGCAGCCCAAACATGAACACTGAAGCTTTCTTT. The encoded protein is CASSPNMNTEAFF.